This T cell receptor beta chain is drawn from a study of blood T cell repertoires in COVID-19. Losses at the gene ends were 0 bases for V and 7 bases for J; bases not matched to a gene: 6. The germline gives CDR1 SGHRS, CDR2 YFSETQ. The CDR3 is 14 residues long. The data were produced by immunoSEQ multiplex PCR, yet TCRdb's version contains in-frame clones alone and is incomplete. The data hold 250,000 to 300,000 clones, with roughly nine tenths observed a single time. Enrolment of Seattle patients took place during active infection, and they were followed longitudinally. The sequenced material came from peripheral blood. This chain joins TRBV5-1 and TRBJ2-7; the match to TRBD2 covers 8 bases. The receptor was isolated from a young woman with COVID-19, enrolled during active disease. The CDR3: CASSLAAGAKEQYF. CDR3 DNA sequence: TGCGCCAGCAGCTTGGCAGCGGGGGCGAAGGAGCAGTACTTC. Full variable domain (outside the CDR3, taken from reference TRBV5-1 and TRBJ2-7): KAGVTQTPRYLIKTRGQQVTLSCSPISGHRSVSWYQQTPGQGLQFLFEYFSETQRNKGNFPGRFSGRQFSNSRSEMNVSTLELGDSALYLCASSLAAGAKEQYFGPGTRLTVT.